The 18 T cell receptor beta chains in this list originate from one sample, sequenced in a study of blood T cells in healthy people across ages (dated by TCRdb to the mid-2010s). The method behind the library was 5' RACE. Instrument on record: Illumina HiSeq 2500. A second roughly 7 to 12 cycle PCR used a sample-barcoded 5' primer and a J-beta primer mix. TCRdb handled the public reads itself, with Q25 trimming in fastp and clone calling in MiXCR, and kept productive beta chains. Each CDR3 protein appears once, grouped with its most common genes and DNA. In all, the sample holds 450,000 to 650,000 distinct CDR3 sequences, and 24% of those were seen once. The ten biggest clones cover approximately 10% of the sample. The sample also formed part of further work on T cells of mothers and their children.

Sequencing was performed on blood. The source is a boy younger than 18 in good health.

CDR3 residues: CASSGQGRPYEQYF. The CDR3 region has the DNA TGTGCCAGCAGTGGACAGGGGCGTCCCTACGAGCAGTACTTC. V and J are TRBV12-3 or TRBV12-4 and TRBJ2-7; the match to TRBD1 covers 9 bases. This CDR3 has 14 residues. V was clipped by 5 bases and J by 2 bases; unmatched bases: 4.

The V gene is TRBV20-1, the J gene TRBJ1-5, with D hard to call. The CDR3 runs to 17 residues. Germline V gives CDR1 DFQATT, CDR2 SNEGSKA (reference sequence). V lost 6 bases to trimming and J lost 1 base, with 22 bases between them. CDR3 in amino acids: CSAATQARTLSNQPQHF. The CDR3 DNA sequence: TGCAGTGCCGCGACCCAAGCTAGGACTTTAAGCAATCAGCCCCAGCATTTT.

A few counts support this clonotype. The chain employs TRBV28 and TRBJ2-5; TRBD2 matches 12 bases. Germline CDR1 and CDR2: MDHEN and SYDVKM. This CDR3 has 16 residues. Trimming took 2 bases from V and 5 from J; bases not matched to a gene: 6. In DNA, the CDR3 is TGTGCCAGCAGTTTAAGACTAGCGGGAGTGGGTGAGACCCAGTACTTC. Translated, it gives CASSLRLAGVGETQYF.

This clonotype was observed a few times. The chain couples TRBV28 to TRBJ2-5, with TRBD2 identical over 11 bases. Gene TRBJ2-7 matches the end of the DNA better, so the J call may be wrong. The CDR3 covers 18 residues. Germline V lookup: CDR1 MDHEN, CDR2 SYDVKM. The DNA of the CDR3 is TGTGCCAGCAGTTTATGGATTAGCGGGAGGGCGATTGGCTACGAGCAGTACTTC. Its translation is CASSLWISGRAIGYEQYF.

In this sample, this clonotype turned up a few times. CDR3 coding DNA: TGTGCCAGCTCACCACCGTTCAGGCTCCACGGCTACACCTTC. Translating it yields CASSPPFRLHGYTF. V is TRBV18 and J is TRBJ1-2; no clear D. Looked up from germline, CDR1 is KGHSH and CDR2 is LQKENI. The CDR3 runs to 14 residues. Trimming shortened V by 0 bases and J by 8 bases, and 13 bases separated the two germline ends.

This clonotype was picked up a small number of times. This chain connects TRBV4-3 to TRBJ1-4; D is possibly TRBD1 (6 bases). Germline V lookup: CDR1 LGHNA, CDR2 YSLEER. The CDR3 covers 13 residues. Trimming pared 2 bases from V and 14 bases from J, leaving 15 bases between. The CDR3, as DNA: TGCGCCAGCAGCCAAATACAGGGCCACGGGCTGTTTTTT. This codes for CASSQIQGHGLFF.

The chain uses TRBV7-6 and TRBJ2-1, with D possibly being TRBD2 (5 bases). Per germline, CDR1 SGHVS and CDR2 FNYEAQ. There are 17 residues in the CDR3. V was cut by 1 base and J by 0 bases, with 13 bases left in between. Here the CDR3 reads CASSLGLARNSYNEQFF. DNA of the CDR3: TGTGCCAGCAGCTTAGGGCTAGCCCGTAACTCCTACAATGAGCAGTTCTTC.

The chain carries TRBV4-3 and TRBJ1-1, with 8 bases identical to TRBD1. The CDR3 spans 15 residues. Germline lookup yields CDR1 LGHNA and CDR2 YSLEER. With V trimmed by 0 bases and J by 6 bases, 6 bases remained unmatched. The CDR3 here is CASSQEWTGLSEAFF. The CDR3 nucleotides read TGCGCCAGCAGCCAAGAATGGACAGGGTTATCTGAAGCTTTCTTT.

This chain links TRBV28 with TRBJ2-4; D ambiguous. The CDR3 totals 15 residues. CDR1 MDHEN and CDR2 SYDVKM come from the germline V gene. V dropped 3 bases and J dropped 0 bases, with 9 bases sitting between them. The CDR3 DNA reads TGTGCCAGCAGTTTGGTTCGACTAGCCAAAAACATTCAGTACTTC. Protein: CASSLVRLAKNIQYF.

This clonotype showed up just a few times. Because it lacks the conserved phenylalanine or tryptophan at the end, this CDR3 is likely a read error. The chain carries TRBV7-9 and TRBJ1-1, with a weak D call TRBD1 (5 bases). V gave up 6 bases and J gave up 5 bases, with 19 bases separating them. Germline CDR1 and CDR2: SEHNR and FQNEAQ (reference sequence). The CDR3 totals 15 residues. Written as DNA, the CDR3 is TGTGCCAGCAGTCTAAGCCTCCGGGGGGGAACTGAAGCTTTCCTT. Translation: CASSLSLRGGTEAFL.

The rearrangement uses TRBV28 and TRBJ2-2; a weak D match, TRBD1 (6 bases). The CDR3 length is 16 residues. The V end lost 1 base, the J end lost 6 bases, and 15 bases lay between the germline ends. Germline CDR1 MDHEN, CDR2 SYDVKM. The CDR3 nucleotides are TGTGCCAGCAGTTTATCGGGACAAGTCCCGGCCGGGGAGCTGTTTTTT. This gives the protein CASSLSGQVPAGELFF.

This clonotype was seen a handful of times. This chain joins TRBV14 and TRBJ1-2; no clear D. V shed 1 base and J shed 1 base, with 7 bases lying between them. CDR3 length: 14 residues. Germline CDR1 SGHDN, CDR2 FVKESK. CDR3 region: CASSQVGSNYGYTF. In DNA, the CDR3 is TGTGCCAGCAGCCAAGTCGGTAGTAACTATGGCTACACCTTC.

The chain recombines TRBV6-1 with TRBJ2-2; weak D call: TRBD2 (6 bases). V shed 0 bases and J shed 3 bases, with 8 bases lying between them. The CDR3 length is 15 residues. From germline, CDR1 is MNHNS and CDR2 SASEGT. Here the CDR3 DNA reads TGTGCCAGCAGTGAAGCGGGGGGTTACACCGGGGAGCTGTTTTTT. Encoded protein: CASSEAGGYTGELFF.

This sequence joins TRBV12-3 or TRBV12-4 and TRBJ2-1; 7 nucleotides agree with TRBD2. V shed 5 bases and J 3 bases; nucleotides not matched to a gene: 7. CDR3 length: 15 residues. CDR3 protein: CASSDGAGDYNEQFF. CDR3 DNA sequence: TGTGCCAGCAGTGATGGGGCGGGGGACTACAATGAGCAGTTCTTC.

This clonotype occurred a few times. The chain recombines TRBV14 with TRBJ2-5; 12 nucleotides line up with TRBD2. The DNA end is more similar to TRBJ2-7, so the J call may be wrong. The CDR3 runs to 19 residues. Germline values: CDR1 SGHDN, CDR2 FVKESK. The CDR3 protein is CASSQDPGALAGGVYEQYF. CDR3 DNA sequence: TGTGCCAGCAGCCAAGATCCAGGGGCGCTAGCGGGAGGGGTCTACGAGCAGTACTTC.

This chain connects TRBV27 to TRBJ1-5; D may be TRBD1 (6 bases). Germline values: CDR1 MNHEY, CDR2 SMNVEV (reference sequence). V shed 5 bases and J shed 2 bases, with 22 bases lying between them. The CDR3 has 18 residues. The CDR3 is CASSPLFWGALGNQPQHF. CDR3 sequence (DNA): TGTGCCAGCAGTCCCCTCTTCTGGGGGGCTCTTGGCAATCAGCCCCAGCATTTT.

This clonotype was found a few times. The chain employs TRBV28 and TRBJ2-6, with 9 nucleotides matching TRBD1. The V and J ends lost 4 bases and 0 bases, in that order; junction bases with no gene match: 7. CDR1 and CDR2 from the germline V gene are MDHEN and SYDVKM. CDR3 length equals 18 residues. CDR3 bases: TGTGCCAGCAGTTCCCGGACAGGGGTCTTCTCTGGGGCCAACGTCCTGACTTTC. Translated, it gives CASSSRTGVFSGANVLTF.

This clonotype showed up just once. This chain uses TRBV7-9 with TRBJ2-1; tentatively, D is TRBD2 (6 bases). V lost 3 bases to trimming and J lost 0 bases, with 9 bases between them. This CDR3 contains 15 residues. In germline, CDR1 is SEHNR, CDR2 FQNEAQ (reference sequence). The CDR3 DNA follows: TGTGCCAGCAGCTTTGGGGGGATCTCCTACAATGAGCAGTTCTTC. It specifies CASSFGGISYNEQFF.